These 5 T cell receptor beta chains came from one sample sequenced in a study of CD8+CD57+ T cells in acquired aplastic anemia. CD8+CD57+ cell expansion had been shown by flow cytometry in patients chosen for sequencing. Genomic DNA templated the TCR beta VDJ and CDR3 profiling. TCRdb reprocessed the reads via MiXCR and lists one record per CDR3 protein. Counted here are 260,000 or so distinct CDR3 sequences, 45% to 50% occurring once; the ten biggest clones make up about 7.8%. Material: sorted CD4+, CD8+, or CD8+CD57+ T cells (not recorded which) from PBMCs. The source is a human donor with aplastic anemia.

This clonotype has at least ten counts. The chain recombines TRBV7-3 with TRBJ2-1; 7 bases line up with TRBD2. Trimming removed 2 bases from V and 0 bases from J; junction bases left unmatched: 10. The V gene's germline CDR1 is SGHTA and CDR2 FQGTGA. This CDR3 is built from 18 residues. CDR3 region: CASSLESLAVSSYNEQFF. CDR3 nucleotides: TGTGCCAGCAGCTTAGAAAGTCTAGCGGTGAGCTCCTACAATGAGCAGTTCTTC.

This chain connects TRBV7-3 to TRBJ2-5, with TRBD1 matching over 8 bases. There are 16 residues in the CDR3. Per germline, CDR1 SGHTA and CDR2 FQGTGA. V lost 5 bases to trimming and J lost 2 bases; unmatched junction nucleotides: 10. CDR3: CASSPGHGDRQETQYF. CDR3 bases: TGTGCCAGCAGCCCAGGGCACGGGGACAGGCAAGAGACCCAGTACTTC.

A single count supports this clonotype. The chain has TRBV30 and TRBJ1-1; D call uncertain. V was shortened by 0 bases and J by 6 bases, with 17 bases between the two germline ends. Germline V gene data show CDR1 as GTSNPN and CDR2 as SVGIG (reference sequence). The CDR3 length is 15 residues. In nucleotides, the CDR3 is TGTGCCTGGAGTGTGATTGAGGCCGTCGCGGCTGAAGCTTTCTTT. Protein: CAWSVIEAVAAEAFF. Full variable domain (remainder filled in from reference TRBV30 and TRBJ1-1): SQTIHQWPATLVQPVGSPLSLECTVEGTSNPNLYWYRQAAGRGLQLLFYSVGIGQISSEVPQNLSASRPQDRQFILSSKKLLLSDSGFYLCAWSVIEAVAAEAFFGQGTRLTVV.

There are a few counts of this clonotype. The chain uses TRBV15 and TRBJ2-3; 9 bases map to TRBD2. The V gene end was trimmed by 2 bases and the J gene end by 11 bases; junction bases not matched to a gene: 5. The length of the CDR3 is 13 residues. CDR1 LNHNV and CDR2 YYDKDF come from the germline V gene (reference sequence). The CDR3 reads CATSRLAGEEQYF. The DNA for the CDR3 is TGTGCCACCAGCAGATTAGCGGGAGAGGAGCAGTATTTT.

This clonotype has ten or more counts. This chain links TRBV14 with TRBJ2-7, with D maybe TRBD1 (7 bases). Trimming took off 3 bases at V and 3 bases at J, with 15 bases between the two ends. CDR1 is SGHDN and CDR2 is FVKESK in the germline V gene. This CDR3 is built from 15 residues. Here the CDR3 reads CASSQEGAGNYEQYF. The CDR3, as DNA: TGTGCCAGCAGCCAGGAGGGGGCAGGGAACTACGAGCAGTACTTC.